Listed below are T cell receptor beta chains from one sample, sequenced in a study of shared clonotypes between healthy human individuals. The data were produced by immunoSEQ multiplex PCR, yet TCRdb's version contains in-frame clones alone and is incomplete. The repertoire holds nearly 2 million clones, about 94% seen once, with approximately 1% in the top ten. The material sequenced was naive CD8+ T cells sorted from blood. Source of these receptors: a man younger than 35 in good health. CDR3s include the opening cysteine and the closing phenylalanine or tryptophan. Fields, in order: J gene, clone size, V gene, D gene, CDR3 DNA, CDR3 protein. The D gene is left open where the match is weak. The size of a clone is reported for some rows only, either as once, few or many, or as a class for expanded clones.

TRBJ1-4 | NA | TRBV7-9 | TRBD1 | TGTGCCAGCAGCTCGGACAGGGGGGTTAATGAAAAACTGTTTTTT | CASSSDRGVNEKLFF
TRBJ2-7 | NA | TRBV13 | NA | TGTGCCAGCAGCTCCATAGGACGGGCCTCCTACGAGCAGTACTTC | CASSSIGRASYEQYF
TRBJ2-1 | NA | TRBV4-1 | NA | TGCGCCAGCAGCCAAGAGAGGCGGCAAGCCTACAATGAGCAGTTCTTC | CASSQERRQAYNEQFF
TRBJ1-1 | NA | TRBV6-5 | NA | TGTGCCAGCAGTTACTCACCAGAGGGCACTGAAGCTTTCTTT | CASSYSPEGTEAFF
TRBJ1-3 | NA | TRBV2 | NA | TGTGCCAGCCAGGATAGCTCCTTCTCTGGAAACACCATATATTTT | CASQDSSFSGNTIYF
TRBJ2-3 | NA | TRBV10-3 | NA | TGTGCCATCGGCACAGATACGCAGTATTTT | CAIGTDTQYF
TRBJ2-2 | NA | TRBV9 | TRBD2 | TGTGCCAGCAGCATTCTAGCGGGAGCGGCCACCGGGGAGCTGTTTTTT | CASSILAGAATGELFF
TRBJ1-1 | NA | TRBV6-1 | NA | TGTGCCAGCAGGACACTAATGAACACTGAAGCTTTCTTT | CASRTLMNTEAFF
TRBJ1-5 | NA | TRBV4-3 | TRBD1 | TGCGCCAGCAGCCAAGAACAGGGGGGTATGGGTGGTCAGCCCCAGCATTTT | CASSQEQGGMGGQPQHF
TRBJ2-7 | NA | TRBV4-1 | NA | TGCGCCAGCAGCCAAGGGATATCCTACGAGCAGTACTTC | CASSQGISYEQYF
TRBJ1-2 | NA | TRBV7-8 | TRBD1 | TGTGCCAGCAGCTCCAGGACAGGCTCCAACTATGGCTACACCTTC | CASSSRTGSNYGYTF
TRBJ2-2 | few | TRBV28 | NA | TGTGCCAGCAGTTTTGGGGGCACCGGGGAGCTGTTTTTT | CASSFGGTGELFF
TRBJ2-5 | NA | TRBV29-1 | TRBD2 | TGCAGCGCCGTGGCGGGAGAAGAGACCCAGTACTTC | CSAVAGEETQYF
TRBJ2-1 | NA | TRBV5-1 | NA | TGCGCCAGCCGGATTGGAGGAAATGAGCAGTTCTTC | CASRIGGNEQFF
TRBJ1-1 | NA | TRBV4-1 | NA | TGCGCCAGCAGCTTAGCGGGGGGCTTGAACACTGAAGCTTTCTTT | CASSLAGGLNTEAFF
TRBJ2-1 | NA | TRBV5-4 | NA | TGTGCCAGCAGCCCAGAGAGCTCCTACAATGAGCAGTTCTTC | CASSPESSYNEQFF
TRBJ2-7 | once | TRBV2 | NA | TGTGCCAGCAGCCTTCCCGGACGGTCCTACGAGCAGTACTTC | CASSLPGRSYEQYF
TRBJ2-7 | NA | TRBV10-2 | TRBD1 | TGCGCCAGCAGTGCGGGCAGGGGGTACGAGCAGTACTTC | CASSAGRGYEQYF
TRBJ1-1 | NA | TRBV19 | NA | TGTGCCAGTAGTATGGCGGAAAGCACTGAAGCTTTCTTT | CASSMAESTEAFF
TRBJ2-2 | NA | TRBV5-4 | TRBD2 | TGTGCCAGCACCTCAGGACTAGCGGGAGGGCCCGGGGAGCTGTTTTTT | CASTSGLAGGPGELFF
TRBJ2-3 | NA | TRBV7-6 | TRBD1 | TGTGCCAGCAGCGGGAGCGACAGGGCGAGCACAGATACGCAGTATTTT | CASSGSDRASTDTQYF
TRBJ2-1 | NA | TRBV10-1 | TRBD1 | TGCGCCAGCAGTGATGGGGACAGTGTGGGCGATGAGCAGTTCTTC | CASSDGDSVGDEQFF
TRBJ1-1 | NA | TRBV4-3 | NA | TGCGCCAGCAGCCAATGGGGGAGCACTGAAGCTTTCTTT | CASSQWGSTEAFF
TRBJ2-7 | once | TRBV4-1 | NA | TGCGCCAGCAGCCAAGGGTCGGGGCCTTACTACGAGCAGTACTTC | CASSQGSGPYYEQYF
TRBJ1-1 | NA | TRBV9 | NA | TGTGCCAGCAGCCTTGGACAGATGAACACTGAAGCTTTCTTT | CASSLGQMNTEAFF
TRBJ2-7 | once | TRBV5-5 | NA | TGTGCCAGCAGCTTGGCACGGGCCGAGCAGTACTTC | CASSLARAEQYF
TRBJ1-4 | NA | TRBV9 | TRBD1 | TGTGCCAGCAGCGGCCGGGACAGCGCTAAGGAAAAACTGTTTTTT | CASSGRDSAKEKLFF
TRBJ2-7 | NA | TRBV7-6 | NA | TGTGCCAGCAGCTCGACACCCAAACCGGACTACGAGCAGTACTTC | CASSSTPKPDYEQYF
TRBJ2-1 | NA | TRBV4-1 | TRBD2 | TGCGCCAGCAGCAATTTAGCGGGGGAAAATGAGCAGTTCTTC | CASSNLAGENEQFF
TRBJ1-2 | NA | TRBV28 | NA | TGTGCCAGCAGTCTGATTGGAGTCTTGAGCTATGGCTACACCTTC | CASSLIGVLSYGYTF
TRBJ2-7 | NA | TRBV19 | NA | TGTGCCAGTAGCCCCGCGGAGGACTACGAGCAGTACTTC | CASSPAEDYEQYF
TRBJ1-2 | NA | TRBV19 | NA | TGTGCCAGTAGTATTGTGGGGGGACGCAACTATGGCTACACCTTC | CASSIVGGRNYGYTF
TRBJ1-5 | NA | TRBV4-3 | NA | TGCGCCAGCAGCCAAGATCTTCCCCAAAATGTGGGCAATCAGCCCCAGCATTTT | CASSQDLPQNVGNQPQHF
TRBJ2-5 | NA | TRBV5-1 | NA | TGCGCCAGCAAGACAGAGCAAGAGACCCAGTACTTC | CASKTEQETQYF
TRBJ2-7 | NA | TRBV27 | TRBD1 | TGTGCCAGCAGCAGGGGGTCAGGGGTCCTAGAGCAGTACTTC | CASSRGSGVLEQYF
TRBJ2-3 | NA | TRBV5-1 | NA | TGCGCCAGCAGCCTTGAGGGCGCGGATACGCAGTATTTT | CASSLEGADTQYF
TRBJ1-3 | NA | TRBV19 | NA | TGTGCCAGTAGTATAACAGGGACCTCCGGAAACACCATATATTTT | CASSITGTSGNTIYF
TRBJ2-1 | NA | TRBV4-3 | NA | TGCGCCAGCAGCCAAGATAGCACCGGGCCCGGTAAAAATGAGCAGTTCTTC | CASSQDSTGPGKNEQFF
TRBJ2-7 | NA | TRBV19 | NA | TGTGCCAGTAGACCGGGACATCTTACCCACTACGAGCAGTACTTC | CASRPGHLTHYEQYF
TRBJ1-2 | NA | TRBV13 | NA | TGTGCCAGCAGCCCCCAGACCTATGGCTACACCTTC | CASSPQTYGYTF
TRBJ2-7 | NA | TRBV7-9 | NA | TGTGCCAGCAGCTTAGTAGGGATCCACGAGCAGTACTTC | CASSLVGIHEQYF
TRBJ2-5 | NA | TRBV15 | TRBD2 | TGTGCCACCAGCCCCACCCCCCCCTGGCGGGAGGCCCAAGAGACCCAGTACTTC | CATSPTPPWREAQETQYF
TRBJ2-1 | NA | TRBV27 | NA | TGTGCCAGCAGTCTCTCTGGGGCCAATGAGCAGTTCTTC | CASSLSGANEQFF
TRBJ2-7 | NA | TRBV6-1 | NA | TGTGCCAGCAGTGAGGAACTAGCTGCCGAATCCTACGAGCAGTACTTC | CASSEELAAESYEQYF
TRBJ1-5 | NA | TRBV27 | TRBD1 | TGTGCCAGCAGTTTTGGGGCCGGGACAGGCCACCTTCCCCAGCATTTT | CASSFGAGTGHLPQHF
TRBJ2-7 | NA | TRBV9 | NA | TGTGCCAGCAGCGTTGACCACAGTTCCTACGAGCAGTACTTC | CASSVDHSSYEQYF
TRBJ2-7 | NA | TRBV5-1 | TRBD1 | TGCGCCAGCAGCTTGGAACAGGGGGTTGACTACGAGCAGTACTTC | CASSLEQGVDYEQYF
TRBJ1-1 | once | TRBV27 | NA | TGTGCCAGCAGTCCCCTGGGGACATGGGAGAACACTGAAGCTTTCTTT | CASSPLGTWENTEAFF
TRBJ1-5 | NA | TRBV28 | NA | TGTGCCAGCAGTTTCGATCTTTTGGGAAATCAGCCCCAGCATTTT | CASSFDLLGNQPQHF
TRBJ2-7 | NA | TRBV5-6 | TRBD1 | TGTGCCAGCAGCTACGGACAGGGGCCCTACGAGCAGTACTTC | CASSYGQGPYEQYF